These 24 T cell receptor beta chains came from one sample sequenced in a study of cytomegalovirus exposure and HLA in healthy donors. Vbeta (60) and Jbeta (13) primers were used in the PCR. Profiled with immunoSEQ multiplex PCR; TCRdb holds only in-frame clones, not every one. The sample has some 150,000 clones, approximately 80% seen once. The specimen sequenced was PBMCs. The receptors derive from a woman aged 40 to 50 in good health and CMV-seronegative.

This chain joins TRBV4-1 and TRBJ1-4, with 8 positions matching TRBD1. CDR1 is MGHRA, CDR2 YSYEKL, per germline. Trimming removed 0 bases from V and 5 bases from J; junction bases left unmatched: 14. The CDR3 extends over 19 amino acids. This CDR3 reads CASSQERQGASGINEKLFF. The CDR3 bases are TGCGCCAGCAGCCAAGAGAGGCAGGGGGCTTCAGGAATAAATGAAAAACTGTTTTTT.

V is TRBV5-6 and J is TRBJ1-1; 8 bases line up with TRBD1. Germline CDR1 and CDR2: SGHDT and YYEEEE. The CDR3 contains 18 residues. Trimming took 2 bases from V and 7 from J; bases not matched to a gene: 19. The CDR3 bases are TGTGCCAGCAGCTTAGCTCCGTGGGGCAGGGGGCCCGCCGGTGAAGCTTTCTTT. Its translation: CASSLAPWGRGPAGEAFF.

V is TRBV7-2 and J is TRBJ2-7; TRBD1 might be the D (6 bases). The CDR3 extends over 15 amino acids. Per the germline V gene, CDR1 is SGHTA and CDR2 is FQGNSA. V lost 8 bases, J lost 2 bases, and 19 bases lay in between. The CDR3 DNA sequence: TGTGCCAGCGGACGCCCCGGGACACCCCCCTACGAGCAGTACTTC. Translated, it gives CASGRPGTPPYEQYF.

V usage is TRBV5-6 and J usage is TRBJ2-5, with D possibly TRBD2 on 6 matching bases. The CDR3 runs 14 residues. The germline V gene has CDR1 SGHDT and CDR2 YYEEEE. Deletions cut 4 bases from V and 2 bases from J, with 12 bases between. As DNA, the CDR3 is TGTGCCAGCAGCCGCGGGACGGTTCAAGAGACCCAGTACTTC. Translating it yields CASSRGTVQETQYF. Together with reference TRBV5-6 and TRBJ2-5, the CDR3 gives the full variable domain: DAGVTQSPTHLIKTRGQQVTLRCSPKSGHDTVSWYQQALGQGPQFIFQYYEEEERQRGNFPDRFSGHQFPNYSSELNVNALLLGDSALYLCASSRGTVQETQYFGPGTRLLVL.

The chain employs TRBV11-1 and TRBJ1-1; D unresolved. Germline V gives CDR1 SGHAT, CDR2 FQDESV (reference sequence). This CDR3 is built from 13 residues. Trimming pared 1 base from V and 10 bases from J, leaving 13 bases between. DNA of the CDR3: TGTGCCAGCAGCTTAGGCAGCCCTAGTGGAGCTTTCTTT. The encoded protein is CASSLGSPSGAFF.

This clone occurred a few times. The chain is built from TRBV2 and TRBJ1-5; D may be TRBD1 (6 bases). This CDR3 region has 13 residues. The V end lost 4 bases, the J end lost 9 bases, and 13 bases lay between the germline ends. CDR1 and CDR2 (germline): SNHLY, FYNNEI. DNA of the CDR3: TGTGCCAGCAGTGCAACAGGGAAGGGGCCCCAGCATTTT. Residues: CASSATGKGPQHF.

In its sample, this clone was seen once. The rearrangement links TRBV19 to TRBJ2-1, with a weak D call TRBD1 (5 bases). Germline V gene lookup returns CDR1 LNHDA and CDR2 SQIVND (reference sequence). The CDR3 has 18 residues. V was cut by 1 base and J by 2 bases, with 18 bases left in between. CDR3 residues: CASSIVGGPRVAYNEQFF. The CDR3 coding sequence is TGTGCCAGTAGTATAGTTGGCGGACCCAGGGTCGCCTACAATGAGCAGTTCTTC. Variable domain in full (rest from reference TRBV19 and TRBJ2-1): DGGITQSPKYLFRKEGQNVTLSCEQNLNHDAMYWYRQDPGQGLRLIYYSQIVNDFQKGDIAEGYSVSREKKESFPLTVTSAQKNPTAFYLCASSIVGGPRVAYNEQFFGPGTRLTVL.

J is TRBJ2-7 and V is TRBV7-6; 11 bases map to TRBD1. This CDR3 comprises 14 residues. Germline V CDR1 and CDR2: SGHVS, FNYEAQ. V was pared by 5 bases and J by 5 bases, with 5 bases of the junction left unmatched. The CDR3 region is CASSPRTGGNEQYF. The CDR3 DNA reads as TGTGCCAGCAGCCCACGGACAGGGGGCAACGAGCAGTACTTC.

In its sample, this clone was seen once. The J gene is TRBJ1-1, the V gene TRBV19; 7 bases fit TRBD1. Germline CDR1 reads LNHDA; CDR2 reads SQIVND (reference sequence). The CDR3 extends over 15 amino acids. With 6 bases clipped from V and 2 bases from J, the junction kept 9 bases outside the gene matches. CDR3 in amino acids: CASSRRTGLNTEAFF. The CDR3 region has the DNA TGTGCCAGTAGCCGAAGGACAGGCCTTAACACTGAAGCTTTCTTT. The whole variable domain, remainder taken from reference TRBV19 and TRBJ1-1, is DGGITQSPKYLFRKEGQNVTLSCEQNLNHDAMYWYRQDPGQGLRLIYYSQIVNDFQKGDIAEGYSVSREKKESFPLTVTSAQKNPTAFYLCASSRRTGLNTEAFFGQGTRLTVV.

This clone was observed a handful of times. The chain employs TRBV6-1 and TRBJ2-7; 7 positions match TRBD2. The CDR3 sequence is 12 residues long. Losses at the gene ends were 8 bases for V and 7 bases for J; bases not matched to a gene: 8. CDR1 is MNHNS, CDR2 SASEGT, per germline. CDR3 DNA sequence: TGTGCCAGCTCACGGGGAGGGGTTGAGCAGTACTTC. Amino acid sequence: CASSRGGVEQYF.

This clone was detected once. The V and J genes are TRBV12-5 and TRBJ1-2, with 8 bases identical to TRBD1. After removal of 5 bases from V and 5 bases from J, the junction contained 10 bases not matched to a gene. CDR1 LGHNT and CDR2 FRNRAP come from the germline V gene. This CDR3 spans 15 amino acids. This chain's CDR3 is CASGLPDRAVYGYTF. The DNA of the CDR3 is TGTGCTAGTGGTCTCCCGGACAGGGCAGTATATGGCTACACCTTC.

This chain uses TRBV28 with TRBJ2-5; D unresolved. The CDR3 length is 13 residues. V lost 8 bases and J lost 5, with 15 bases in between. Germline V gene sequence: CDR1 MDHEN, CDR2 SYDVKM. The CDR3 DNA sequence: TGTGCCAGCCGCTGGCCGGGTGGGGAGACCCAGTACTTC. Its protein product is CASRWPGGETQYF.

This clone showed up just once. The chain joins TRBV5-6 to TRBJ1-2; 8 bases map to TRBD1. From germline, CDR1 is SGHDT and CDR2 YYEEEE. V dropped 4 bases and J dropped 10; count of bases not matched to a gene: 18. The CDR3 runs 16 residues. The CDR3 DNA reads TGTGCCAGCAGCATTACAGGGGGTACCTTCCGGGTCGACTACACCTTC. Its translation is CASSITGGTFRVDYTF.

The chain links TRBV7-2 to TRBJ2-4, with 11 bases that match TRBD2. The CDR3 is made up of 17 amino acids. CDR1 and CDR2 (germline): SGHTA, FQGNSA. Trimming at V came to 1 base and at J to 6 bases, leaving 8 bases not matched to a gene. CDR3 region: CASSLDIGTSGTNIQYF. The CDR3 nucleotides are TGTGCCAGCAGCTTAGATATAGGGACTAGCGGAACAAACATTCAGTACTTC.

A single count supports this clone. J is TRBJ1-2 and V is TRBV7-2; D might be TRBD1 (6 bases). V was trimmed by 4 bases and J by 5 bases, leaving 11 bases between them. This CDR3 is 13 amino acids long. CDR1 and CDR2 from the germline V gene are SGHTA and FQGNSA. The CDR3 loop is CASSWDNLYGYTF. As DNA, the CDR3 is TGTGCCAGCAGCTGGGACAACCTATATGGCTACACCTTC.

The rearrangement links TRBV28 to TRBJ1-2; D is uncertain. This CDR3 contains 16 residues. V lost 5 bases to trimming and J lost 4 bases, with 20 bases between them. Germline loops: CDR1 MDHEN, CDR2 SYDVKM. The CDR3, as DNA: TGTGCCAGCAGTCCAAGGAGCCTGAGGGTTAGCTATGGCTACACCTTC. It is translated as CASSPRSLRVSYGYTF.

This chain links TRBV2 with TRBJ2-5; 7 bases align to TRBD2. CDR3 length: 16 amino acids. Germline V CDR1 and CDR2: SNHLY, FYNNEI. Trimming at V came to 4 bases and at J to 1 base, leaving 9 bases not matched to a gene. The CDR3 DNA reads TGTGCCAGCAGTGCAGCTAGCGGTGTCCTCCAAGAGACCCAGTACTTC. Protein sequence: CASSAASGVLQETQYF.

V and J are TRBV5-4 and TRBJ2-5, with 12 bases fitting TRBD2. The germline CDR1 and CDR2 sequences are SGHNT and YYREEE (reference sequence). J lost 1 base, V lost 4 bases, and 2 bases had no gene match. The CDR3 loop spans 15 amino acids. This CDR3 is CASSVLAGGQETQYF. CDR3 sequence (DNA): TGTGCCAGCAGCGTACTAGCGGGGGGCCAAGAGACCCAGTACTTC. The full variable domain, its missing parts supplied by reference TRBV5-4 and TRBJ2-5, is ETGVTQSPTHLIKTRGQQVTLRCSSQSGHNTVSWYQQALGQGPQFIFQYYREEENGRGNFPPRFSGLQFPNYSSELNVNALELDDSALYLCASSVLAGGQETQYFGPGTRLLVL.

The chain is built from TRBV7-8 and TRBJ1-1; possibly TRBD1 for D (6 bases). This CDR3 has 19 residues. CDR1 SGHVS and CDR2 FQNEAQ come from the germline V gene. The V and J ends lost 1 base and 1 base respectively, with 22 bases between them. The CDR3 reads CASSLDYRNRQVPNTEAFF. The DNA for the CDR3 is TGTGCCAGCAGCTTAGACTACCGCAACCGACAGGTACCGAACACTGAAGCTTTCTTT.

The chain uses TRBV6-5 and TRBJ1-3, with TRBD1 as a possible D gene (5 bases). CDR1 and CDR2 (germline): MNHEY, SVGAGI. The CDR3 runs 15 residues. The germline V and J ends were trimmed by 2 bases and 2 bases, with 10 bases remaining between them. Here the CDR3 reads CASSYAGGTGNTIYF. The DNA of the CDR3 is TGTGCCAGCAGTTACGCGGGGGGGACTGGAAACACCATATATTTT.

The J gene is TRBJ1-1, the V gene TRBV25-1; maybe TRBD1 (5 bases). This CDR3 contains 15 residues. Trimming shortened V by 2 bases and J by 0 bases, and 10 bases separated the two germline ends. The germline V gene has CDR1 MGHDK and CDR2 SYGVNS. The CDR3 DNA reads as TGTGCCAGCAGTGAAGGAGACAGATTGAACACTGAAGCTTTCTTT. This codes for CASSEGDRLNTEAFF. The whole variable domain, remainder taken from reference TRBV25-1 and TRBJ1-1, is EADIYQTPRYLVIGTGKKITLECSQTMGHDKMYWYQQDPGMELHLIHYSYGVNSTEKGDLSSESTVSRIRTEHFPLTLESARPSHTSQYLCASSEGDRLNTEAFFGQGTRLTVV.

This clone was seen a few times. V gene TRBV2 combines with J gene TRBJ1-5; 9 bases fit TRBD1. The CDR3 is 16 residues long. Losses at the gene ends were 0 bases for V and 4 bases for J; bases not matched to a gene: 4. CDR1 is SNHLY and CDR2 is FYNNEI in the germline V gene. CDR3 residues: CASSEARGTGNQPQHF. In nucleotides, the CDR3 is TGTGCCAGCAGTGAAGCGCGAGGGACAGGGAATCAGCCCCAGCATTTT.

The genes are TRBV4-2 and TRBJ2-2; the D gene is possibly TRBD1 (5 bases). Trimming cost V 0 bases and J 4 bases, with 15 bases left between them. Germline-derived CDR1 and CDR2 are LGHNA and YNFKEQ. The CDR3 consists of 17 residues. The CDR3, as DNA: TGTGCCAGCAGCCAAGACGGCAGGGCTTTTGGCACCGGGGAGCTGTTTTTT. It is translated as CASSQDGRAFGTGELFF.

The genes are TRBV19 and TRBJ1-1; 7 bases fit TRBD1. The CDR3 sequence is 16 residues long. Germline V CDR1 and CDR2: LNHDA, SQIVND (reference sequence). Trimming cost V 4 bases and J 0 bases; bases outside gene matches: 8. CDR3 sequence: CASSTSGRGLNTEAFF. For the CDR3, the DNA is TGTGCCAGTAGTACCTCTGGCAGGGGGTTGAACACTGAAGCTTTCTTT.